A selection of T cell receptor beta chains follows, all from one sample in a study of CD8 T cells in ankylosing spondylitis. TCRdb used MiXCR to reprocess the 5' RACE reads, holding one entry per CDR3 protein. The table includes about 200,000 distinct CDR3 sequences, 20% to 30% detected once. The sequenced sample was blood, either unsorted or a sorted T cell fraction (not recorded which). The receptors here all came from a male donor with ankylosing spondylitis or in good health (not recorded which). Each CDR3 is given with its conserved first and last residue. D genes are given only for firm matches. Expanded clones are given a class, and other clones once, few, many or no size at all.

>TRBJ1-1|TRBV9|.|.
CASSVNVNTEAFF
TGTGCCAGCAGCGTAAACGTGAACACTGAAGCTTTCTTT
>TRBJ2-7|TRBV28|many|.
CASKSRVVGYEQYF
TGTGCCAGCAAATCCAGGGTAGTCGGCTACGAGCAGTACTTC
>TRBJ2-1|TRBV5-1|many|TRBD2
CASSLLAGAGNEQFF
TGCGCCAGCAGCTTGCTAGCGGGAGCCGGCAATGAGCAGTTCTTC
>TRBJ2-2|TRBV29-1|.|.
CSVEGAGELFF
TGCAGCGTTGAAGGGGCCGGGGAGCTGTTTTTT
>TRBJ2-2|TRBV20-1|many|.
CSARVSRPSYTGELFF
TGCAGTGCTAGAGTTTCTAGGCCTAGTTACACCGGGGAGCTGTTTTTT
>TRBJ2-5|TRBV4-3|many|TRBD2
CASSQIAGVETQYF
TGCGCCAGCAGCCAAATAGCGGGGGTCGAGACCCAGTACTTC
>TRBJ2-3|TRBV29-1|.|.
CSVIRGSTDTQYF
TGCAGCGTCATCCGGGGTAGCACAGATACGCAGTATTTT
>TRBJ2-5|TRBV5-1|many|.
CASSSPSQETQYF
TGCGCCAGCAGCTCCCCAAGTCAAGAGACCCAGTACTTC
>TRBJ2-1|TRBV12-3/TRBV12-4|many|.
CASRWSGSYNEQFF
TGTGCCAGCCGGTGGTCCGGCTCCTACAATGAGCAGTTCTTC
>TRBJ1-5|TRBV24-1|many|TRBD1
CATSSTGPGPQHF
TGTGCCACCAGTTCGACAGGGCCTGGGCCCCAGCATTTT
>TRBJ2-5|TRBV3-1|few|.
CASSLLSETQYF
TGTGCCAGCAGCCTGCTGTCGGAGACCCAGTACTTC
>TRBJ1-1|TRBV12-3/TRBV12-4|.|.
CASSLGGSGTEAFF
TGTGCCAGCAGTTTAGGGGGAAGTGGCACTGAAGCTTTCTTT
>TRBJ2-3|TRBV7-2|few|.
CASRRERGTDTQYF
TGTGCCAGCCGGAGGGAGCGAGGCACAGATACGCAGTATTTT
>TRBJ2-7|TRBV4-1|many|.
CASSQELGPSHEQYF
TGCGCCAGCAGCCAAGAACTCGGTCCCAGCCACGAGCAGTACTTC
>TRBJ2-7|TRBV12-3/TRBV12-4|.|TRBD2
CTSSFTLGSREASYEQYF
TGTACCAGCAGTTTCACCCTTGGGTCACGGGAGGCCTCCTACGAGCAGTACTTC
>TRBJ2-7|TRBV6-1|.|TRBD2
CASRFGRGAYEQYF
TGTGCCAGCAGATTCGGGAGGGGAGCCTACGAGCAGTACTTC
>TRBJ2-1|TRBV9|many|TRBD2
CASSRTSETNEQFF
TGTGCCAGCAGCCGGACTAGCGAGACCAATGAGCAGTTCTTC
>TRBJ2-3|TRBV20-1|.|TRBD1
CSARDVRQGQGTQYF
TGCAGTGCTAGAGACGTCAGGCAGGGACAGGGGACGCAGTATTTT
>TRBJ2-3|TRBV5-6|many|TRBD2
CASSRGLSTDTQYF
TGTGCCAGCAGCCGGGGACTAAGCACAGATACGCAGTATTTT
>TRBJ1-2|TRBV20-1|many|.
CSARQGLGYGYTF
TGCAGTGCTAGACAGGGCCTCGGCTATGGCTACACCTTC